Each of the 31 T cell receptor beta chains below was sequenced from the same sample in a study of blood T cells in healthy people across ages. It was with a sample-barcoded 5' primer and a J-beta primer mix that a second PCR of roughly 7 to 11 cycles was run. TCRdb analysed the 5' RACE reads with MiXCR anew, one entry per CDR3 protein. The table records some 1.5 million distinct CDR3 sequences, 28% of them present only once. Sequencing input: blood. Every receptor here comes from a woman between 25 and 40 years old in good health.

For this clonotype: A much larger clone lies a single base off, so this may be a read error. The J gene is TRBJ2-5, the V gene TRBV12-3 or TRBV12-4; D tentatively reads TRBD1 or TRBD2 (5 bases each). The DNA end is more similar to TRBJ2-7, so the J call may be wrong. CDR3 length: 15 residues. In nucleotides, the CDR3 is TGTGTCAGCAGCCAGCAGGGACGGACGACCTACGAGCAGTACTTC. This gives the protein CVSSQQGRTTYEQYF.

This clonotype showed up many times. This may be a read error, as it is one base from a much larger clone. The chain employs TRBV7-9 and TRBJ2-7; 7 bases are a match to TRBD2. The CDR3 has 12 amino acids. From germline, CDR1 is SEHNR and CDR2 FQNEAQ (reference sequence). In DNA form, the CDR3 reads TGTACCAGCAGCTTTAGCGGGTACGAGCAGTACTTC. Residues: CTSSFSGYEQYF. Combining the CDR3 with reference TRBV7-9 and TRBJ2-7 gives the whole variable domain DTGVSQNPRHKITKRGQNVTFRCDPISEHNRLYWYRQTLGQGPEFLTYFQNEAQLEKSRLLSDRFSAERPKGSFSTLEIQRTEQGDSAMYLCTSSFSGYEQYFGPGTRLTVT.

This rearrangement joins TRBV29-1 to TRBJ1-2; D may be TRBD1 (5 bases). The CDR3 totals 14 residues. CDR1 and CDR2 (germline): SQVTM, ANQGSEA. Trimming stripped 7 bases from V and 2 bases from J, with 17 bases between. The CDR3 coding sequence is TGCAGCGCGGGCGATGGGGGGATCAACTATGGCTACACCTTC. Translated: CSAGDGGINYGYTF.

This clonotype was picked up many times. J is TRBJ1-2 and V is TRBV6-5, with 7 bases that match TRBD1. Germline V CDR1 and CDR2: MNHEY, SVGAGI. Trimming took 6 bases from V and 5 from J; bases not matched to a gene: 9. The CDR3 extends over 14 amino acids. CDR3 sequence reads: CASRASGTEYGYTF. CDR3 bases: TGTGCCAGCAGGGCCTCCGGGACAGAGTATGGCTACACCTTC.

As regards this clonotype: The junction and the germline gene differ at one end; a read error may be behind it. V and J are TRBV7-2 and TRBJ2-7, with 7 bases identical to TRBD1. CDR3 length: 17 residues. Germline V gene data show CDR1 as SGHTA and CDR2 as FQGNSA. CDR3 nucleotides: TGTGCCAGCACCTTAGAATTGGTGTACAGGGGAACCTACGAGCAGTACTTC. Translated: CASTLELVYRGTYEQYF.

Many counts were recorded for this clonotype. A junction boundary mismatches the germline segment, possibly from a read error. V usage is TRBV5-1 and J usage is TRBJ2-3; D remains ambiguous. CDR1 SGHRS and CDR2 YFSETQ come from the germline V gene. This CDR3 has 12 residues. The CDR3 DNA sequence: TGTGCCAGCAGTAAGAGCACAGATACGCAGTATTTT. It translates to CASSKSTDTQYF.

The V and J genes are TRBV12-3 or TRBV12-4 and TRBJ2-5; TRBD1 matches 7 bases. This CDR3 contains 13 residues. After removal of 7 bases from V and 5 bases from J, the junction contained 7 bases not matched to a gene. DNA for the CDR3: TGTGCCAGCAACCGACAGGGACGGGAGACCCAGTACTTC. Amino acid sequence: CASNRQGRETQYF.

In this sample, this clonotype turned up a few times. J is TRBJ2-1 and V is TRBV6-2 or TRBV6-3, with 7 nucleotides matching TRBD2. The CDR3 has 15 residues. The V segment lost 6 bases and the J segment 5 bases; nucleotides outside the gene matches: 10. Germline CDR1 reads MNHEY; CDR2 reads SVGEGT. CDR3 nucleotide sequence: TGTGCCAGCAGCGTGGTTTGGGCGGGAGACAATGAGCAGTTCTTC. Residues: CASSVVWAGDNEQFF.

At least ten counts were recorded for this clonotype. This rearrangement joins TRBV5-1 to TRBJ2-7; 9 positions agree with TRBD1. Trimming at V came to 7 bases and at J to 7 bases, leaving 12 bases not matched to a gene. CDR3 length: 14 residues. Germline V gives CDR1 SGHRS, CDR2 YFSETQ. CDR3 sequence (DNA): TGCGCCAGCGGCAGAGGACAGGGGTTTTTTGAGCAGTACTTC. As protein: CASGRGQGFFEQYF.

Comment on this clonotype: The junction differs from germline at one of its ends, possibly a read error. The V and J genes are TRBV11-2 and TRBJ1-6; TRBD1 might be the D (5 bases). From germline, CDR1 is SGHAT and CDR2 FQNNGV. The CDR3 extends over 17 amino acids. This chain's CDR3 is CASSREQGSSYNSPPHF. CDR3 coding DNA: TGTGCCAGCAGCCGCGAGCAGGGAAGCTCCTATAATTCACCCCCCCACTTT.

The rearrangement links TRBV5-1 to TRBJ2-7; no clear D. The V end lost 7 bases, the J end lost 5 bases, and 13 bases lay between the germline ends. Germline loops: CDR1 SGHRS, CDR2 YFSETQ. This CDR3 has 12 residues. The CDR3 sequence is CASSDQRDEQYF. The CDR3 region has the DNA TGCGCCAGCTCAGACCAGCGTGACGAGCAGTACTTC.

The rearrangement links TRBV11-3 to TRBJ2-1; D may correspond to TRBD1 or TRBD2 (5 bases each). Germline V gene data show CDR1 as SGHNT and CDR2 as YENEEA. The V end lost 0 bases, the J end lost 10 bases, and 16 bases lay between the germline ends. There are 15 residues in the CDR3. The CDR3 here is CASSLDGGSNEEQFF. CDR3 DNA: TGTGCCAGCAGCTTAGATGGGGGTTCGAATGAGGAGCAGTTCTTC.

This clonotype was seen many times. Here the CDR3 DNA reads TGTGCCTGGAGTGTAACAGGCGGGGCCAACGTCCTGACTTTC. Protein sequence: CAWSVTGGANVLTF. The rearrangement links TRBV30 to TRBJ2-6; TRBD1 is a possible D gene (5 bases). The CDR3 consists of 14 residues. CDR1 is GTSNPN, CDR2 SVGIG, per germline (reference sequence). V was trimmed by 0 bases and J by 4 bases, leaving 7 bases between them.

This sequence joins TRBV5-5 and TRBJ2-7; D may be TRBD1 or TRBD2 (5 bases each). Trimming took off 5 bases at V and 3 bases at J, with 15 bases between the two ends. CDR3 length: 14 residues. Germline lookup yields CDR1 SGHKS and CDR2 YYEKEE (reference sequence). CDR3 sequence (DNA): TGTGCCAGCAGACCGGGGCCGGGGCGCTACGAGCAGTACTTC. Translated, it gives CASRPGPGRYEQYF.

The rearrangement links TRBV6-5 to TRBJ2-2; no firm D call. V was clipped by 7 bases and J by 7 bases, with 13 bases between them. The CDR3 runs 13 residues. Germline V gene lookup returns CDR1 MNHEY and CDR2 SVGAGI. The CDR3 nucleotides read TGTGCCAGCACTGTCCTTGAAGGCGGGGAGCTGTTTTTT. Protein: CASTVLEGGELFF.

In this sample, this clonotype turned up a few times. The chain employs TRBV5-1 and TRBJ1-6, with D maybe TRBD1 (6 bases). This CDR3 contains 15 residues. Germline V gives CDR1 SGHRS, CDR2 YFSETQ. Between the trimmed V and J ends, which lost 0 bases and 5 bases, there was a span of 9 bases. The CDR3 coding sequence is TGCGCCAGCAGCTTGGGTTCAGGGGATAATTCACCCCTCCACTTT. Translation: CASSLGSGDNSPLHF.

The chain links TRBV12-3 or TRBV12-4 to TRBJ2-1; possible D gene TRBD2, 6 bases. Gene TRBJ2-7 matches the end of the DNA better, so the J call may be wrong. The CDR3 is 15 amino acids. The CDR3 nucleotides are TGTGCCAGCCACAGACGCGGGGCGGGCTACAATGAGCAGTACTTC. This codes for CASHRRGAGYNEQYF.

V and J are TRBV6-6 and TRBJ2-1, with TRBD2 as a possible D gene (6 bases). This CDR3 has 15 residues. The germline CDR1 and CDR2 sequences are MNHNY and SVGAGI (reference sequence). V lost 5 bases and J 6 bases, leaving 17 bases between the germline ends. The chain's CDR3 is CASSASSQGGNEQFF. The CDR3 DNA is TGTGCCAGCAGTGCTTCTAGCCAGGGAGGCAATGAGCAGTTCTTC.

This clonotype was seen a handful of times. The V gene is TRBV5-5, the J gene TRBJ2-1; 8 bases agree with TRBD2. The CDR3 spans 20 residues. Per the germline V gene, CDR1 is SGHKS and CDR2 is YYEKEE (reference sequence). V lost 1 base to trimming and J lost 1 base; unmatched junction nucleotides: 16. CDR3 region: CASSLLPPGSGSRSYNEQFF. In DNA form, the CDR3 reads TGTGCCAGCAGCTTGTTACCCCCGGGAAGCGGGAGTAGGTCCTACAATGAGCAGTTCTTC. The full variable domain, with the rest looked up from reference TRBV5-5 and TRBJ2-1, is DAGVTQSPTHLIKTRGQQVTLRCSPISGHKSVSWYQQVLGQGPQFIFQYYEKEERGRGNFPDRFSARQFPNYSSELNVNALLLGDSALYLCASSLLPPGSGSRSYNEQFFGPGTRLTVL.

The chain employs TRBV7-2 and TRBJ2-2; 12 bases align to TRBD1. CDR3 size: 19 residues. Germline V lookup: CDR1 SGHTA, CDR2 FQGNSA. V shed 6 bases and J 1 base; nucleotides not matched to a gene: 12. CDR3 bases: TGTGCCAGCAGAACCGGGACAGGGGGCCTACAGATGAACACCGGGGAGCTGTTTTTT. This gives the protein CASRTGTGGLQMNTGELFF.

This clonotype was detected ten times or more. The chain joins TRBV11-2 to TRBJ2-1; 16 nucleotides line up with TRBD2. Germline CDR1 is SGHAT and CDR2 is FQNNGV. The CDR3 consists of 17 residues. The ends lost 4 bases at V and 3 bases at J; junction bases unmatched: 3. CDR3 loop: CASSSGLAGGFYNEQFF. The CDR3 bases are TGTGCCAGCAGCTCGGGACTAGCGGGGGGGTTCTACAATGAGCAGTTCTTC.

This clonotype was found many times. The V gene is TRBV5-8, the J gene TRBJ2-7; D perhaps matches TRBD2 (6 bases). The CDR3 runs 15 residues. Trimming stripped 0 bases from V and 3 bases from J, with 13 bases between. Germline loops: CDR1 SGHTS, CDR2 YDEGEE. The CDR3 protein is CASSLGAGRVYEQYF. In DNA, the CDR3 is TGTGCCAGCAGCTTGGGGGCGGGAAGAGTCTACGAGCAGTACTTC.

In its sample, this clonotype was seen a few times. The J gene is TRBJ2-5, the V gene TRBV24-1; maybe TRBD1 (6 bases). Deletions cut 1 base from V and 2 bases from J, with 19 bases between. The CDR3 has 18 amino acids. Germline assignment: CDR1 KGHDR and CDR2 SFDVKD. The CDR3 coding sequence is TGTGCCACCAGTGATTTTGAGGACAGAAAAAGTGGACAAGAGACCCAGTACTTC. This sequence encodes CATSDFEDRKSGQETQYF.

This clonotype showed up many times. The chain links TRBV29-1 to TRBJ2-7; a possible D gene is TRBD1 (6 bases). Germline CDR1 reads SQVTM; CDR2 reads ANQGSEA. The CDR3 totals 12 residues. V lost 8 bases and J 0 bases, leaving 11 bases between the germline ends. CDR3 region: CSIRQDSYEQYF. The CDR3, as DNA: TGCAGCATTCGACAGGACTCCTACGAGCAGTACTTC.

This clonotype was found many times. The rearrangement joins TRBV6-2 or TRBV6-3 to TRBJ2-7; D is possibly TRBD1 or TRBD2 (5 bases each). Per germline, CDR1 MNHEY and CDR2 SVGEGT. The CDR3 has 12 residues. V lost 7 bases to trimming and J lost 2 bases, with 9 bases between them. For the CDR3, the DNA is TGTGCCAGCACCCGGGGACCCTACGAGCAGTACTTC. Translated, it gives CASTRGPYEQYF.

CDR3 loop: CASSLPGTGGIVNEKLFF. CDR3 sequence (DNA): TGTGCCAGCAGCTTGCCCGGGACAGGGGGGATCGTTAATGAAAAACTGTTTTTT. The genes are TRBV5-6 and TRBJ1-4; 11 bases are shared with TRBD1. Per the germline V gene, CDR1 is SGHDT and CDR2 is YYEEEE. The V segment lost 1 base and the J segment 4 bases; nucleotides outside the gene matches: 9. The CDR3 has 18 residues. Full variable domain (rest looked up from reference TRBV5-6 and TRBJ1-4): DAGVTQSPTHLIKTRGQQVTLRCSPKSGHDTVSWYQQALGQGPQFIFQYYEEEERQRGNFPDRFSGHQFPNYSSELNVNALLLGDSALYLCASSLPGTGGIVNEKLFFGSGTQLSVL.

The chain uses TRBV24-1 and TRBJ2-1, with 7 nucleotides matching TRBD2. Germline CDR1 and CDR2: KGHDR and SFDVKD. CDR3 size: 14 residues. J gave up 6 bases and V 5 bases, and 6 bases lay outside the gene matches. CDR3 coding DNA: TGTGCCACCAGTGGGGCGGGAGCCACCAATGAGCAGTTCTTC. Encoded protein: CATSGAGATNEQFF.

This clonotype has a handful of counts. The chain has TRBV7-9 and TRBJ2-7; 9 bases agree with TRBD1. CDR3 length equals 15 residues. Trimming cost V 4 bases and J 5 bases; bases outside gene matches: 9. In germline, CDR1 is SEHNR, CDR2 FQNEAQ (reference sequence). This CDR3 is CASSSTGTGTHEQYF. For the CDR3, the DNA is TGTGCCAGCAGCTCCACCGGGACAGGGACCCACGAGCAGTACTTC.

There are a few counts of this clonotype. The rearrangement joins TRBV6-2 or TRBV6-3 to TRBJ2-1, with D uncertain. V was shortened by 5 bases and J by 6 bases, with 17 bases between the two germline ends. The CDR3 spans 15 residues. Per the germline V gene, CDR1 is MNHEY and CDR2 is SVGEGT. CDR3 protein: CASSPEPSRLNEQFF. DNA of the CDR3: TGTGCCAGCAGTCCCGAGCCAAGCCGACTCAATGAGCAGTTCTTC.

The chain joins TRBV6-5 to TRBJ2-3, with D maybe TRBD2 (6 bases). V was pared by 10 bases and J by 4 bases, with 12 bases between. The CDR3 spans 12 residues. Germline V gene lookup returns CDR1 MNHEY and CDR2 SVGAGI. CDR3 coding DNA: TGTGCCAACGGACGGGAGCCAGATACGCAGTATTTT. Protein: CANGREPDTQYF.

This clonotype was detected a few times. The chain recombines TRBV28 with TRBJ2-7; the match to TRBD2 covers 8 bases. This CDR3 is built from 14 residues. Germline V gives CDR1 MDHEN, CDR2 SYDVKM. The V gene end was trimmed by 6 bases and the J gene end by 0 bases; junction bases not matched to a gene: 4. The CDR3 region has the DNA TGTGCCAGCAGGATCCGGGGGGGCTCCTACGAGCAGTACTTC. As protein: CASRIRGGSYEQYF.